This T cell receptor beta chain comes out of a study of CD8+ T cells in alopecia areata. RNA was isolated and reverse transcribed to cDNA, the sequencing template. Profiled with immunoSEQ multiplex PCR; TCRdb holds only in-frame clones, not every one. This sample carries 80,000 to 100,000 clones, roughly 47% of them seen once, and the ten largest clones take 0.7% to 0.95%. V lost 3 bases and J lost 1; bases outside the gene matches: 6. Germline loops: CDR1 SQVTM, CDR2 ANQGSEA. The CDR3 runs to 15 residues. The sequenced sample consisted of CD4+ T cells sorted from blood. The receptor's source is a human donor with alopecia areata. The chain has TRBV29-1 and TRBJ2-1, with TRBD2 identical over 7 bases. The CDR3 DNA follows: TGCAGCGTTGAGGGCGGGAGTGGATCCTACAATGAGCAGTTCTTC. This translates into CSVEGGSGSYNEQFF.